Listed here are 13 T cell receptor beta chains from one sample, sequenced in a study of blood T cell repertoires in COVID-19. Produced via immunoSEQ multiplex PCR; TCRdb's table is partial and in-frame only. The repertoire holds just over 200,000 clones, around three quarters seen once, with about 5.5% in the top ten. The sequenced material came from peripheral blood. The source is a woman in her 70s with acute or convalescent COVID-19.

This chain connects TRBV5-6 to TRBJ2-6, with 8 bases lining up with TRBD1. The junction had 4 bases not matched to a gene; V was cut back by 2 bases and J by 0 bases. Germline lookup yields CDR1 SGHDT and CDR2 YYEEEE. This CDR3 has 17 residues. The CDR3: CASSFGQGYSGANVLTF. The CDR3 DNA is TGTGCCAGCAGCTTCGGACAGGGATACTCTGGGGCCAACGTCCTGACTTTC. Full variable domain (rest looked up from reference TRBV5-6 and TRBJ2-6): DAGVTQSPTHLIKTRGQQVTLRCSPKSGHDTVSWYQQALGQGPQFIFQYYEEEERQRGNFPDRFSGHQFPNYSSELNVNALLLGDSALYLCASSFGQGYSGANVLTFGAGSRLTVL.

The chain has TRBV5-6 and TRBJ2-1; 8 bases are a match to TRBD2. V trimming: 4 bases; J trimming: 8 bases; junction bases outside the gene matches: 8. The CDR3 covers 14 residues. The V gene's germline CDR1 is SGHDT and CDR2 YYEEEE. The CDR3 is CASSLLGLADEQFF. The CDR3 DNA reads as TGTGCCAGCAGCCTCCTAGGACTAGCCGATGAGCAGTTCTTC.

This chain links TRBV30 with TRBJ1-1; possibly TRBD1 for D (6 bases). V was pared by 5 bases and J by 2 bases, with 18 bases between. This CDR3 region has 15 residues. Per the germline V gene, CDR1 is GTSNPN and CDR2 is SVGIG (reference sequence). In DNA form, the CDR3 reads TGTGCCTGGGCCGCCCAGGGGTGGGATAACACTGAAGCTTTCTTT. It yields the protein CAWAAQGWDNTEAFF. The full variable domain, rest sourced from reference TRBV30 and TRBJ1-1, is SQTIHQWPATLVQPVGSPLSLECTVEGTSNPNLYWYRQAAGRGLQLLFYSVGIGQISSEVPQNLSASRPQDRQFILSSKKLLLSDSGFYLCAWAAQGWDNTEAFFGQGTRLTVV.

V gene TRBV30 combines with J gene TRBJ2-7; TRBD2 matches at 14 bases. V dropped 5 bases and J dropped 3; count of bases not matched to a gene: 6. CDR1 GTSNPN and CDR2 SVGIG come from the germline V gene (reference sequence). This CDR3 contains 15 residues. CDR3 amino acids: CAWGKGTSGSYEQYF. The DNA of the CDR3 is TGTGCCTGGGGAAAAGGGACTAGCGGGAGCTACGAGCAGTACTTC.

This sequence joins TRBV5-4 and TRBJ1-2; unclear D gene. V lost 4 bases and J lost 3, with 10 bases in between. Germline V gene lookup returns CDR1 SGHNT and CDR2 YYREEE (reference sequence). The CDR3 extends over 13 amino acids. The CDR3 DNA sequence: TGTGCCAGCAGCCCACCGGGAGACTATGGCTACACCTTC. This translates into CASSPPGDYGYTF.

V and J are TRBV28 and TRBJ2-5, with 10 bases that match TRBD2. Looked up from germline, CDR1 is MDHEN and CDR2 is SYDVKM. Germline trimming cut 6 bases from V and 4 bases from J; bases unmatched to any gene: 11. The CDR3 runs to 16 residues. CDR3 sequence: CASSPASGSFPETQYF. The CDR3 region has the DNA TGTGCCAGCAGCCCCGCTAGCGGGAGCTTTCCAGAGACCCAGTACTTC.

The chain carries TRBV7-6 and TRBJ2-7; 10 nucleotides line up with TRBD2. With V trimmed by 6 bases and J by 3 bases, 11 bases remained unmatched. Germline V gives CDR1 SGHVS, CDR2 FNYEAQ. The CDR3 is 16 amino acids. The CDR3 DNA sequence: TGTGCCAGCAGGAGTGGGGCTAGCGGGGGAAACTACGAGCAGTACTTC. Amino acids: CASRSGASGGNYEQYF.

The J gene is TRBJ2-7, the V gene TRBV5-6, with TRBD2 matching over 12 bases. In germline, CDR1 is SGHDT, CDR2 YYEEEE. The CDR3 has 16 residues. The V and J ends lost 7 bases and 1 base, in that order; junction bases with no gene match: 9. CDR3 in DNA: TGTGCCAGCGGGGCTAGCGGGAGGGCCCGATCCTACGAGCAGTACTTC. This gives the protein CASGASGRARSYEQYF.

The chain combines TRBV10-3 with TRBJ2-5, with 7 bases lining up with TRBD2. This CDR3 has 16 residues. V dropped 8 bases and J dropped 1; count of bases not matched to a gene: 13. Germline V gives CDR1 ENHRY, CDR2 SYGVKD. The CDR3 DNA sequence: TGTGCCATCGCCGGGGGAAGGGAGGGATCCCAAGAGACCCAGTACTTC. Protein product: CAIAGGREGSQETQYF.

The chain links TRBV5-5 to TRBJ2-1; D gene uncertain. The CDR3 covers 17 residues. Per the germline V gene, CDR1 is SGHKS and CDR2 is YYEKEE (reference sequence). V was pared by 0 bases and J by 2 bases, with 15 bases between. The CDR3 reads CASSLERAYYAYNEQFF. CDR3 sequence (DNA): TGTGCCAGCAGCTTGGAAAGAGCCTACTATGCCTACAATGAGCAGTTCTTC.

The chain combines TRBV7-2 with TRBJ2-1; 7 bases map to TRBD1. The junction had 13 bases not matched to a gene; V was cut back by 4 bases and J by 7 bases. The CDR3 covers 16 residues. Germline CDR1 is SGHTA and CDR2 is FQGNSA. CDR3: CASSSVQGFRKNEQFF. The CDR3 coding sequence is TGTGCCAGCAGCTCCGTACAGGGGTTTCGGAAGAATGAGCAGTTCTTC.

This clone turned up a few times. This sequence joins TRBV7-2 and TRBJ1-1; D gene ambiguous. CDR1 is SGHTA and CDR2 is FQGNSA in the germline V gene. The CDR3 has 15 amino acids. V gave up 5 bases and J gave up 0 bases, with 13 bases separating them. CDR3: CASSPRRGMNTEAFF. CDR3 DNA sequence: TGTGCCAGCAGCCCCCGGCGAGGGATGAACACTGAAGCTTTCTTT. The full variable domain, with the rest looked up from reference TRBV7-2 and TRBJ1-1, is GAGVSQSPSNKVTEKGKDVELRCDPISGHTALYWYRQSLGQGLEFLIYFQGNSAPDKSGLPSDRFSAERTGGSVSTLTIQRTQQEDSAVYLCASSPRRGMNTEAFFGQGTRLTVV.

This clone was recorded once. J is TRBJ2-3 and V is TRBV18, with TRBD2 matching 14 bases. The CDR3 is made up of 16 amino acids. CDR1 KGHSH and CDR2 LQKENI come from the germline V gene. The V segment lost 4 bases and the J segment 4 bases; nucleotides outside the gene matches: 4. The CDR3 loop is CASSRRLAGGPDTQYF. In DNA, the CDR3 is TGTGCCAGCTCACGGCGACTAGCGGGAGGGCCAGATACGCAGTATTTT. The full variable domain, rest sourced from reference TRBV18 and TRBJ2-3, is NAGVMQNPRHLVRRRGQEARLRCSPMKGHSHVYWYRQLPEEGLKFMVYLQKENIIDESGMPKERFSAEFPKEGPSILRIQQVVRGDSAAYFCASSRRLAGGPDTQYFGPGTRLTVL.